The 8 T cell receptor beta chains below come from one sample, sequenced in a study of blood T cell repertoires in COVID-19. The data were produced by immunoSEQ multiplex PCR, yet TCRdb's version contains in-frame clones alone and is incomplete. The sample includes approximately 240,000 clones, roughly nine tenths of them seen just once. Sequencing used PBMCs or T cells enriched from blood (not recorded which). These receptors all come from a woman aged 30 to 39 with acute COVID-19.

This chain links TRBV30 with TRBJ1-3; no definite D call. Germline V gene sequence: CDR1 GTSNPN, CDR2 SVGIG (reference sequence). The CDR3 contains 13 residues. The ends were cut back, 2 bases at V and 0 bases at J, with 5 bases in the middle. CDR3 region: CAWSWSSGNTIYF. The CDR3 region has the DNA TGTGCCTGGAGTTGGAGCTCTGGAAACACCATATATTTT.

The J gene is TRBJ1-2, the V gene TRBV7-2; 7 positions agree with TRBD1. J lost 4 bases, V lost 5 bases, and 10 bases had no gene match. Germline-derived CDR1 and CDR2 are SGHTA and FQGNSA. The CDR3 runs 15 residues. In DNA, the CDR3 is TGTGCCAGCAGCCCCGCCGGGACAGCAATCTATGGCTACACCTTC. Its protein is CASSPAGTAIYGYTF.

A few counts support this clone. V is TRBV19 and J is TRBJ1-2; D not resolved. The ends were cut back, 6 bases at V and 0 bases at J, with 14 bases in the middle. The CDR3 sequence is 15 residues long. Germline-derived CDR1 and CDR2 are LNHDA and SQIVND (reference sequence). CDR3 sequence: CASRLQNSPNYGYTF. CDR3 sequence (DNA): TGTGCCAGTAGATTACAGAATTCCCCTAACTATGGCTACACCTTC. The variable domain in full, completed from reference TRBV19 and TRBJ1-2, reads DGGITQSPKYLFRKEGQNVTLSCEQNLNHDAMYWYRQDPGQGLRLIYYSQIVNDFQKGDIAEGYSVSREKKESFPLTVTSAQKNPTAFYLCASRLQNSPNYGYTFGSGTRLTVV.

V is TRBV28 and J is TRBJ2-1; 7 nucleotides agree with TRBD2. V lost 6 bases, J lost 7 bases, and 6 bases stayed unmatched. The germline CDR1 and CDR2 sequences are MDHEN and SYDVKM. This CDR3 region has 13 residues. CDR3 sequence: CASRILAANEQFF. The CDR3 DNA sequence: TGTGCCAGCAGAATCCTAGCGGCGAATGAGCAGTTCTTC.

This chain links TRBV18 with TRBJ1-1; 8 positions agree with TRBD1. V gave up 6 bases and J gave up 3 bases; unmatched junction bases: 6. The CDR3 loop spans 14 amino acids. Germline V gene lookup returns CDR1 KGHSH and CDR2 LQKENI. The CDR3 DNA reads TGTGCCAGCTCCCTAGACAGGGGAGACACTGAAGCTTTCTTT. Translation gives CASSLDRGDTEAFF.

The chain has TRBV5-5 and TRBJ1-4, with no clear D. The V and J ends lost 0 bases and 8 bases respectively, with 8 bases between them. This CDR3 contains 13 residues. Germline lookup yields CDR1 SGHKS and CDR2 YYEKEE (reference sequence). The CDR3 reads CASSLAGREKLFF. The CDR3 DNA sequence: TGTGCCAGCAGCTTGGCGGGAAGGGAAAAACTGTTTTTT.

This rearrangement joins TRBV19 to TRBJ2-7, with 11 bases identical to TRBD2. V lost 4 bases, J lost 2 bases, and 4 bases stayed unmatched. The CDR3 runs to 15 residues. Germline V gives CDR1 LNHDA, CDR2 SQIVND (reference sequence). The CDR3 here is CASSTLAGGTYEQYF. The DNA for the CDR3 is TGTGCCAGTAGTACGCTAGCGGGAGGCACCTACGAGCAGTACTTC.

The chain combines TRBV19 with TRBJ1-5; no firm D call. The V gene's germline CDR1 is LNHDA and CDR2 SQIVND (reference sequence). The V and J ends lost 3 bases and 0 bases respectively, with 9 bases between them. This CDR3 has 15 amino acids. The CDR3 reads CASSIRVYSNQPQHF. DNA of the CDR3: TGTGCCAGTAGTATCCGGGTTTATAGCAATCAGCCCCAGCATTTT.